These T cell receptor beta chains were read from a single sample in a study of blood T cells in healthy people across ages. TCRdb independently ran MiXCR on the 5' RACE reads; one entry per CDR3 protein. Seen here are around 1,000,000 distinct CDR3 sequences, roughly two fifths observed once, and the top ten hold around 13%. Sequences were obtained from blood. The origin of the receptors is a man in his late teens or twenties in good health. Each CDR3 is given with its conserved first and last residue. The D gene is left open where the match is weak. Not every row has a clone size; where given, it reads once, few, many or a size class.

clone_size j_call cdr3_length d_call v_call cdr3_aa cdr3_nt
- TRBJ2-7 16 TRBD1 TRBV5-1 CASSLVMDRRINEQYF TGCGCCAGCAGCTTGGTAATGGACAGGAGAATCAATGAGCAGTACTTC
- TRBJ2-2 15 - TRBV5-1 CASSLLGHDTGELFF TGCGCCAGCAGCTTGCTGGGACACGACACCGGGGAGCTGTTTTTT
- TRBJ2-5 15 TRBD2 TRBV20-1 CSASSSGATQETQYF TGCAGTGCTAGTTCTAGCGGGGCAACACAAGAGACCCAGTACTTC
few TRBJ1-1 13 - TRBV2 CASKGAMNTEAFF TGTGCCAGCAAAGGGGCCATGAACACTGAAGCTTTCTTT
- TRBJ2-2 15 - TRBV7-2 CASSSRQENTGELFF TGTGCCAGCAGCTCACGACAGGAAAACACCGGGGAGCTGTTTTTT
- TRBJ1-4 20 TRBD1 TRBV6-1 CASNSRYRGQNGQECEKLFF TGTGCCAGCAACAGCCGATACAGGGGGCAAAACGGCCAAGAGTGTGAAAAACTGTTTTTT
- TRBJ2-5 14 TRBD2 TRBV6-2/TRBV6-3 CASKRLAGMETQYF TGTGCCAGCAAGAGACTAGCGGGAATGGAGACCCAGTACTTC
few TRBJ1-2 16 TRBD1 TRBV4-1 CASSQPRTGLIYGYTF TGCGCCAGCAGCCAACCAAGGACAGGTCTAATCTATGGCTACACCTTC
once TRBJ2-1 15 - TRBV7-9 CASSSGRAGFDEQFF TGTGCCAGCAGCTCCGGACGAGCGGGTTTCGATGAGCAGTTCTTC
many TRBJ2-3 13 - TRBV7-2 CASNPPGTDTQYF TGTGCCAGCAACCCCCCCGGAACAGATACGCAGTATTTT
few TRBJ1-2 14 - TRBV6-6 CASSYSKGNYGYTF TGTGCCAGCAGTTACTCGAAAGGGAACTATGGCTACACCTTC
- TRBJ1-5 16 - TRBV6-5 CASKPRAAKSNQPQHF TGTGCCAGCAAACCCCGGGCGGCGAAGAGCAATCAGCCCCAGCATTTT
few TRBJ1-1 14 - TRBV12-3/TRBV12-4 CASVPGGRFTEAFF TGTGCCAGCGTCCCGGGTGGCAGGTTCACTGAAGCTTTCTTT
few TRBJ1-5 14 TRBD1 TRBV27 CASSTGGENQPQHF TGTGCCAGCAGTACAGGGGGCGAGAATCAGCCCCAGCATTTT
- TRBJ2-1 13 - TRBV6-1 CASLGQTVYEQFF TGTGCCAGCCTCGGACAGACCGTCTACGAGCAGTTCTTC